These T cell receptor beta chains were read from a single sample in a study of shared clonotypes between healthy human individuals. Clones were sequenced by immunoSEQ multiplex PCR, and TCRdb holds only the in-frame ones, with some missing. This sample has about 820,000 clones, with 90% to 95% found just once. Sequenced input: naive CD8+ T cells sorted from blood. The receptors here all came from a young man in good health. CDR3s include the opening cysteine and the closing phenylalanine or tryptophan. The D gene is left open where the match is weak. Rows give clone size only sometimes, using once, few, many, or a class for an expanded clone.

TRBV5-5	.	TRBJ1-5	.	TGTGCCAGCAGCTTGGACATGGGGGGCAATCAGCCCCAGCATTTT	CASSLDMGGNQPQHF
TRBV27	.	TRBJ1-2	.	TGTGCCAGCAGTTCGGCACACATCTATGGCTACACCTTC	CASSSAHIYGYTF
TRBV7-8	TRBD2	TRBJ2-5	.	TGTGCCAGCAGCTTATTCCTTGAGGTAGCGGGGGAAGAGACCCAGTACTTC	CASSLFLEVAGEETQYF
TRBV11-2	TRBD1	TRBJ1-1	.	TGTGCCAGCAGCTTAAACCCAACAGGGGGCAATGTGAACACTGAAGCTTTCTTT	CASSLNPTGGNVNTEAFF
TRBV12-5	TRBD2	TRBJ2-7	few	TGTGCTAGTGGTTTTAACAATACCCCGGGACTAGCAACTACAAGCTCCTACGAGCAGTACTTC	CASGFNNTPGLATTSSYEQYF
TRBV28	.	TRBJ2-5	.	TGTGCCAGCAGTTTTAGTCTGGGGCTAGCAGACCCCCAGTACTTC	CASSFSLGLADPQYF
TRBV28	.	TRBJ2-3	.	TGTGCCAGCACCCCTCGGTTAGATACGCAGTATTTT	CASTPRLDTQYF
TRBV11-2	.	TRBJ2-7	.	TGTGCCAGCAGCTCGTGGCCTGCCGAGCAGTACTTC	CASSSWPAEQYF
TRBV21-1	.	TRBJ1-5	.	TGTGCCAGCAGCAAAGTGTGGGACCGCGGGGGGGATCAGCCCCAGCATTTT	CASSKVWDRGGDQPQHF
TRBV28	.	TRBJ1-2	.	TGTGCCAGCAGTCTCGACAAGGCAGCTGGCTACACCTTC	CASSLDKAAGYTF
TRBV6-6	TRBD2	TRBJ2-7	.	TGTGCCAGCAGTACGGGACTAGCGGACTACTACGAGCAGTACTTC	CASSTGLADYYEQYF
TRBV2	.	TRBJ2-7	.	TGTGCCAGCAGTGGGGACCGGGGCGGAGCCGAGCAGTACTTC	CASSGDRGGAEQYF
TRBV4-1	.	TRBJ2-7	.	TGCGCCAGCGCGCAGCTGGCGGGGCCCTCCTACGAGCAGTACTTC	CASAQLAGPSYEQYF
TRBV27	.	TRBJ2-7	.	TGTGCCAGCAGTTTCCAGGCTAACTACGAGCAGTACTTC	CASSFQANYEQYF
TRBV15	.	TRBJ2-2	.	TGTGCCACCCGCATGAGGGGCCGTAACACCGGGGAGCTGTTTTTT	CATRMRGRNTGELFF
TRBV5-1	TRBD1	TRBJ2-2	.	TGCGCCAGCAGCTCCGGACAGGGAGCCCCCGGGGAGCTGTTTTTT	CASSSGQGAPGELFF
TRBV4-3	.	TRBJ2-4	.	TGCGCCAGCAGCCAAGATCTGAGCGGTGTGGGGAACATTCAGTACTTC	CASSQDLSGVGNIQYF
TRBV30	.	TRBJ2-3	.	TGTGCCTGGAGTGTACAAGGTTTTGCAGATACGCAGTATTTT	CAWSVQGFADTQYF
TRBV25-1	TRBD1	TRBJ2-5	.	TGTGCCAGCACTCAGGGGGCAGGGGGGTTTGGCCAGTACTTC	CASTQGAGGFGQYF
TRBV14	.	TRBJ2-1	.	TGTGCCAGCAGCCAAGTTGGTCTCCCCGCCAGGCAGTTCTTC	CASSQVGLPARQFF
TRBV27	.	TRBJ2-7	.	TGTGCCAGCAGTCTCCTCACAGAGTCTGGAACCTACGAGCAGTACTTC	CASSLLTESGTYEQYF
TRBV2	.	TRBJ2-7	.	TGTGCCAGCGGAAATATTTACGAGCAGTACTTC	CASGNIYEQYF
TRBV4-1	TRBD1	TRBJ1-2	.	TGCGCCAGCAGCCCGACAGGGGGCGGTGATGGCTACACCTTC	CASSPTGGGDGYTF
TRBV29-1	TRBD1	TRBJ2-1	.	TGCAGCGCCGAGGGCCAGCCAGGGGGTTACAATGAGCAGTTCTTC	CSAEGQPGGYNEQFF
TRBV10-2	TRBD2	TRBJ2-1	once	TGCGCCAGCAGTGATGGGGGGGTCAATGAGCAGTTCTTC	CASSDGGVNEQFF
TRBV30	TRBD2	TRBJ2-1	many	TGTGCCTGGAGTGTAATTGCGGGAGGGTACAATGAGCAGTTCTTC	CAWSVIAGGYNEQFF
TRBV7-9	.	TRBJ2-1	.	TGTGCCAGCAGCTTCTTACATGCCTATGAGCAGTTCTTC	CASSFLHAYEQFF
TRBV27	.	TRBJ1-5	.	TGTGCCACCCACCGTGGGGGAGGAGGCAATCAGCCCCAGCATTTT	CATHRGGGGNQPQHF
TRBV7-6	.	TRBJ2-1	.	TGTGCCAGCAGCTTTAGGGCGAGCTCCTACAATGAGCAGTTCTTC	CASSFRASSYNEQFF
TRBV27	TRBD1	TRBJ1-1	once	TGTGCCAGCAGTCCCCTGGGACAGGGAAACACTGAAGCTTTCTTT	CASSPLGQGNTEAFF
TRBV15	.	TRBJ2-1	.	TGTGCCACCAGCAGTCCGGGGGCACTGCAGTTCTTC	CATSSPGALQFF
TRBV14	.	TRBJ2-7	.	TGTGCCAGCAGCCTAACAGAGTACTACGAGCAGTACTTC	CASSLTEYYEQYF
TRBV5-1	TRBD1	TRBJ2-5	.	TGCGCCAGCACCCCCGACAGGGGAGGAGGAGAGACCCAGTACTTC	CASTPDRGGGETQYF
TRBV21-1	.	TRBJ2-7	.	TGTGCCAGCAGCTTCCGGACAGGGGACAACGAGCAGTACTTC	CASSFRTGDNEQYF
TRBV5-1	.	TRBJ2-1	.	TGCGCCAGCAGCCGATGGCCAGACGACAATGAGCAGTTCTTC	CASSRWPDDNEQFF
TRBV6-5	.	TRBJ2-1	.	TGTGCCAGCAGTTCCCAGGCGATTTGGGGTTATGATGAGCAGTTCTTC	CASSSQAIWGYDEQFF
TRBV7-9	TRBD1	TRBJ2-7	.	TGTGCCAGCAGCGCGAAAGGACAGGGGTGGAACGAGCAGTACTTC	CASSAKGQGWNEQYF
TRBV15	TRBD2	TRBJ2-1	.	TGTGCCACCCAAAGCACCACTAGCGGGTACAATGAGCAGTTCTTC	CATQSTTSGYNEQFF
TRBV21-1	.	TRBJ1-2	.	TGTGCCAGCAGCAAATGGCTGGAGGGGGTCTATGGCTACACCTTC	CASSKWLEGVYGYTF
TRBV27	TRBD1	TRBJ2-2	few	TGTGCCAGCAGCCAGACAAACAGGGGGGACAACACCGGGGAGCTGTTTTTT	CASSQTNRGDNTGELFF
TRBV7-9	.	TRBJ1-3	.	TGTGCCAGCAGCTTAGCATCTAAGGGGCCCTCTGGAAACACCATATATTTT	CASSLASKGPSGNTIYF
TRBV6-6	.	TRBJ2-7	.	TGTGCCAGCAGGGAGGGGTACTCCTACGAGCAGTACTTC	CASREGYSYEQYF
TRBV7-8	.	TRBJ1-1	.	TGTGCCAGCAGCTTAGTAGGGCAGGGCGGAGCTGAAGCTTTCTTT	CASSLVGQGGAEAFF
TRBV5-1	TRBD2	TRBJ2-5	once	TGCGCCAGCAGCTTGGATCGGGGGGGGGAGACCCAGTACTTC	CASSLDRGGETQYF
TRBV14	.	TRBJ2-5	once	TGTGCCAGCAGCCAAGGGTGGGACAAACAAGAGACCCAGTACTTC	CASSQGWDKQETQYF
TRBV6-5	.	TRBJ1-1	.	TGTGCCAGCAGTTACGGGTTGACGAACACTGAAGCTTTCTTT	CASSYGLTNTEAFF
TRBV9	.	TRBJ2-5	.	TGTGCCAGCAGCTATTTTGGAAGCCTACAAGAGACCCAGTACTTC	CASSYFGSLQETQYF
TRBV5-1	TRBD2	TRBJ2-1	.	TGCGCCAGCAGCTTGGGACTAGCGGGAGGGCCCGGGAATGAGCAGTTCTTC	CASSLGLAGGPGNEQFF
TRBV7-9	.	TRBJ2-7	.	TGTGCCAGCAGCCCATACACCCGCTCCTACGAGCAGTACTTC	CASSPYTRSYEQYF
TRBV28	.	TRBJ2-1	.	TGTGCCAGCAGTTTTGCCCGGCTGAGGTACAATGAGCAGTTCTTC	CASSFARLRYNEQFF
TRBV27	.	TRBJ1-5	once	TGTGCCAGCAGTTTTCTCGCACCGGCCATCAATCAGCCCCAGCATTTT	CASSFLAPAINQPQHF
TRBV9	TRBD2	TRBJ2-1	.	TGTGCCAGCAGCGAAGCCGGGACTAGCGTTTCCTACAATGAGCAGTTCTTC	CASSEAGTSVSYNEQFF